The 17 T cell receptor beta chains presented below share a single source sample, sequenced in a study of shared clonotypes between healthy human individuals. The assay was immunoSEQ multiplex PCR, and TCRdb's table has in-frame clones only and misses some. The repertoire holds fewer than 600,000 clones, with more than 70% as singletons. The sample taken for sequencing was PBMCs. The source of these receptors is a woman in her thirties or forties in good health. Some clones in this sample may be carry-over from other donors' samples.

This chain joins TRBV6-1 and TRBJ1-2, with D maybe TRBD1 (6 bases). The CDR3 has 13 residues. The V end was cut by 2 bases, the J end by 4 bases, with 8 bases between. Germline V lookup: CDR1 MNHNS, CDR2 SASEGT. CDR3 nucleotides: TGTGCCAGCAGTGAACAGGGGCGCTATGGCTACACCTTC. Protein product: CASSEQGRYGYTF.

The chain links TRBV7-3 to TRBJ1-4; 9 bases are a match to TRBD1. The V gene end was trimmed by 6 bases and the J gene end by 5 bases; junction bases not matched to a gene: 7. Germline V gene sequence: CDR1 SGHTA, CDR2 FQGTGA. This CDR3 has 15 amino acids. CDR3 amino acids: CASRVPGQGNEKLFF. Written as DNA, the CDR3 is TGTGCCAGCAGAGTTCCAGGACAGGGGAATGAAAAACTGTTTTTT.

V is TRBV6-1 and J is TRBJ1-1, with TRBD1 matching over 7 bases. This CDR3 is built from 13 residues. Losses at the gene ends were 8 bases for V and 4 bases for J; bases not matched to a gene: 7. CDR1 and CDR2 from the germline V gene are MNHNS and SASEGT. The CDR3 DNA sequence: TGTGCCAGCGGGACAGATTGGGGCACTGAAGCTTTCTTT. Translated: CASGTDWGTEAFF.

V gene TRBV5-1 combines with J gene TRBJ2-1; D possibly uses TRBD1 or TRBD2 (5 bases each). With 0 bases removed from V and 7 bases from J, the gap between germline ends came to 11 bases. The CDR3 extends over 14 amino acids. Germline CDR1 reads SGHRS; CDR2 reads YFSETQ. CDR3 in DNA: TGCGCCAGCAGCTTGGCGGGGCCCCCGAATGAGCAGTTCTTC. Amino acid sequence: CASSLAGPPNEQFF.

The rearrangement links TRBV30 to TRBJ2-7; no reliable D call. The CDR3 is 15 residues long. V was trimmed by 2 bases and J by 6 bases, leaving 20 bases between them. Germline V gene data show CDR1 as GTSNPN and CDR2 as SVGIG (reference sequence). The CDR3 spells CAWSRASRRIGEQYF. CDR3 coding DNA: TGTGCCTGGAGTAGAGCTTCCCGAAGGATCGGCGAGCAGTACTTC.

CDR3: CASRSGRGVTEAFF. The CDR3 DNA reads TGTGCCAGCCGTTCGGGGCGCGGGGTGACTGAAGCTTTCTTT. V usage is TRBV2 and J usage is TRBJ1-1, with a weak D call TRBD1 (5 bases). CDR1 is SNHLY, CDR2 FYNNEI, per germline. Trimming shortened V by 8 bases and J by 5 bases, and 18 bases separated the two germline ends. This CDR3 is built from 14 residues.

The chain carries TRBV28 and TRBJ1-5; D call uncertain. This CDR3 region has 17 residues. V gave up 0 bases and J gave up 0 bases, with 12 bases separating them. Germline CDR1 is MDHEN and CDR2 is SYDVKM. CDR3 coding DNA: TGTGCCAGCAGTTTATGGGGGAGCCTCTATAGCAATCAGCCCCAGCATTTT. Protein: CASSLWGSLYSNQPQHF.

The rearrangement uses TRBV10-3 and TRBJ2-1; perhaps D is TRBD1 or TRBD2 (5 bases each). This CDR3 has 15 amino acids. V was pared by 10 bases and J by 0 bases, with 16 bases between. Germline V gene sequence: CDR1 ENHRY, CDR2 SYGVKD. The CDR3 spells CATNGAPSSYNEQFF. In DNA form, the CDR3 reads TGTGCCACCAACGGGGCCCCCAGCTCCTACAATGAGCAGTTCTTC.

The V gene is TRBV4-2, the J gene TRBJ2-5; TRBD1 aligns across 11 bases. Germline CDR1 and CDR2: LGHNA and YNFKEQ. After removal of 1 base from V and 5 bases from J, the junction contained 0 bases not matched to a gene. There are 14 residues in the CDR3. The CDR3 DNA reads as TGTGCCAGCAGCCAAGGGGACAGGGGGGAGACCCAGTACTTC. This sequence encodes CASSQGDRGETQYF.

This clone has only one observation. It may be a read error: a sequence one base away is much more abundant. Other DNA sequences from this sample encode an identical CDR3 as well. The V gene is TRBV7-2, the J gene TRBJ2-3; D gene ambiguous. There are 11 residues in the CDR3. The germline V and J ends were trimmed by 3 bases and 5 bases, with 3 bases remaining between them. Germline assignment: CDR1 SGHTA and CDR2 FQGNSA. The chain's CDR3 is CASSFLDTQYF. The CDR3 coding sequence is TGTGCCAGCAGCTTCTTAGATACGCAGTATTTT.

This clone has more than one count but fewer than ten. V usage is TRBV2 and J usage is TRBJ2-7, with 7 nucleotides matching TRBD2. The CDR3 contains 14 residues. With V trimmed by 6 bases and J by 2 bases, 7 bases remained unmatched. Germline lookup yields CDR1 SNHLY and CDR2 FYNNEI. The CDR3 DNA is TGTGCCAGCAGAGCCGTAGCGGGTCCCTACGAGCAGTACTTC. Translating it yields CASRAVAGPYEQYF.

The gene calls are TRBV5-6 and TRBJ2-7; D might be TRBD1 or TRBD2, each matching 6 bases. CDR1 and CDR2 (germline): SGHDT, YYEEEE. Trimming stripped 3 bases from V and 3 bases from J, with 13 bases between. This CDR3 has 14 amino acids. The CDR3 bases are TGTGCCAGCAGCTACTTGGGGGGCCTCTACGAGCAGTACTTC. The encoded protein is CASSYLGGLYEQYF.

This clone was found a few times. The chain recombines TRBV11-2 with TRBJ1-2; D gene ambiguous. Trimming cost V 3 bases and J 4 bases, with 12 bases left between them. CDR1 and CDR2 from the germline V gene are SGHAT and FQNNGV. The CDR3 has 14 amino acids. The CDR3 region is CASSFISGSYGYTF. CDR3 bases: TGTGCCAGCAGCTTTATTTCCGGATCCTATGGCTACACCTTC.

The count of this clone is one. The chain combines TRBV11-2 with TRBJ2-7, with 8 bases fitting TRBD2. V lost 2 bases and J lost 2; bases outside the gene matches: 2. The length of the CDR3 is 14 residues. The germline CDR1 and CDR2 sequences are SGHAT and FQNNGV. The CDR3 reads CASSLTGGPYEQYF. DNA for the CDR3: TGTGCCAGCAGCTTAACGGGAGGGCCCTACGAGCAGTACTTC.

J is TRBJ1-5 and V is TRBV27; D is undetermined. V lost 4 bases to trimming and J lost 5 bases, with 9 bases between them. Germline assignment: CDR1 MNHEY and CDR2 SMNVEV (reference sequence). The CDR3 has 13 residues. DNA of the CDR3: TGTGCCAGCAGTTGGTCAGGAGATCAGCCCCAGCATTTT. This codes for CASSWSGDQPQHF.

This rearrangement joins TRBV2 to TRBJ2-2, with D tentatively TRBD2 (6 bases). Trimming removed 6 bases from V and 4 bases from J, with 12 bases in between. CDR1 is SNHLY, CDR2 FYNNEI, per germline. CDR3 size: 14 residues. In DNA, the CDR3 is TGTGCCAGCAGGCGGCTAGCGCGCACCGGGGAGCTGTTTTTT. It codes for CASRRLARTGELFF.

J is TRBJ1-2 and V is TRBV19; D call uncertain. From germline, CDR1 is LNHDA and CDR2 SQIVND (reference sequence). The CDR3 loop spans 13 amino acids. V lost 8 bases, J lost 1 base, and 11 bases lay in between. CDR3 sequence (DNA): TGTGCCAGTCGCACGGCAGATAACTATGGCTACACCTTC. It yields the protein CASRTADNYGYTF.